The 12 T cell receptor beta chains listed next were all sequenced from one sample in a study of regulatory T cells in long-lasting Graves disease. CDR3 regions were amplified by Arm-PCR using iRepertoire HTBI primers to build TCR beta libraries. MiXCR, run by TCRdb on the multiplex PCR reads, gives a single entry per CDR3 protein. The sample contains approximately 540,000 distinct CDR3 sequences, about 11% of which appear only once. Time point of the sample: newly diagnosed GD, antithyroid drugs for less than 3 months. Following extraction of RNA from PBMCs, that RNA was used to make the TCR library. These data also formed part of another study, on T cells in Graves' hyperthyroidism and ophthalmopathy.

The material sequenced was peripheral blood mononuclear cells (PBMCs), taken at new diagnosis, from a patient treated with antithyroid drugs. The receptors stem from a woman aged 30 to 39 with Graves disease.

This clonotype was counted at least ten times. The V and J genes are TRBV7-3 and TRBJ1-5; TRBD1 is a possible D gene (6 bases). The V end was cut by 6 bases, the J end by 5 bases, with 20 bases between. CDR1 and CDR2 from the germline V gene are SGHTA and FQGTGA. CDR3 length: 16 residues. The CDR3 region is CASRLRGGGFDQPQHF. CDR3 bases: TGTGCCAGCAGATTGCGGGGCGGGGGCTTCGATCAGCCCCAGCATTTT.

Ten or more counts support this clonotype. V is TRBV28 and J is TRBJ1-4; D not certain. Germline V CDR1 and CDR2: MDHEN, SYDVKM. V lost 6 bases and J 5 bases, leaving 10 bases between the germline ends. CDR3 length: 13 residues. CDR3: CASRRGRNEKLFF. The CDR3 DNA reads as TGTGCCAGCAGACGCGGACGGAATGAAAAACTGTTTTTT.

This clonotype was detected many times. J is TRBJ2-2 and V is TRBV28, with D unresolved. Germline V gives CDR1 MDHEN, CDR2 SYDVKM. The V end was cut by 6 bases, the J end by 3 bases, with 14 bases between. This CDR3 is 15 amino acids long. The CDR3 reads CASRLPGGDTGELFF. Here the CDR3 DNA reads TGTGCCAGCAGGCTTCCTGGTGGGGACACCGGGGAGCTGTTTTTT.

This clonotype has at least ten counts. The rearrangement joins TRBV28 to TRBJ1-1; the match to TRBD1 covers 11 bases. The CDR3 length is 14 residues. In germline, CDR1 is MDHEN, CDR2 SYDVKM. Trimming cost V 5 bases and J 7 bases; bases outside gene matches: 6. CDR3: CASSRTGGDGEAFF. CDR3 DNA sequence: TGTGCCAGCAGTCGGACAGGGGGCGACGGTGAAGCTTTCTTT.

This clonotype was detected only a few times. This chain uses TRBV9 with TRBJ1-1; TRBD1 agrees at 10 bases. Germline-derived CDR1 and CDR2 are SGDLS and YYNGEE. Germline trimming cut 4 bases from V and 3 bases from J; bases unmatched to any gene: 9. The CDR3 has 16 residues. CDR3 residues: CASSPRDRGRDTEAFF. CDR3 bases: TGTGCCAGCAGCCCTCGGGACAGGGGCCGGGACACTGAAGCTTTCTTT.

The J gene is TRBJ1-2, the V gene TRBV19; the D is unclear. The germline CDR1 and CDR2 sequences are LNHDA and SQIVND (reference sequence). The CDR3 consists of 12 residues. The germline V and J ends were trimmed by 6 bases and 6 bases, with 11 bases remaining between them. CDR3 residues: CASRTDWNGYTF. The CDR3 region has the DNA TGTGCCAGTAGAACAGATTGGAATGGCTACACCTTC. Looking up the rest from reference TRBV19 and TRBJ1-2 gives the full variable domain: DGGITQSPKYLFRKEGQNVTLSCEQNLNHDAMYWYRQDPGQGLRLIYYSQIVNDFQKGDIAEGYSVSREKKESFPLTVTSAQKNPTAFYLCASRTDWNGYTFGSGTRLTVV.

The sample holds many counts of this clonotype. The chain carries TRBV5-1 and TRBJ1-5; tentative D call: TRBD1 (5 bases). Trimming shortened V by 4 bases and J by 0 bases, and 11 bases separated the two germline ends. CDR1 and CDR2 (germline): SGHRS, YFSETQ. CDR3 length equals 15 residues. CDR3 loop: CASSRTFNSNQPQHF. For the CDR3, the DNA is TGCGCCAGCAGCCGGACATTTAATAGCAATCAGCCCCAGCATTTT. Full variable domain (outside the CDR3, taken from reference TRBV5-1 and TRBJ1-5): KAGVTQTPRYLIKTRGQQVTLSCSPISGHRSVSWYQQTPGQGLQFLFEYFSETQRNKGNFPGRFSGRQFSNSRSEMNVSTLELGDSALYLCASSRTFNSNQPQHFGDGTRLSIL.

This clonotype was counted many times. This chain joins TRBV19 and TRBJ1-1; D call uncertain. The CDR3 has 13 residues. The germline CDR1 and CDR2 sequences are LNHDA and SQIVND (reference sequence). V gave up 2 bases and J gave up 1 base, with 5 bases separating them. In DNA, the CDR3 is TGTGCCAGTAGTATACGGGCGAACACTGAAGCTTTCTTT. Protein product: CASSIRANTEAFF.

The chain carries TRBV29-1 and TRBJ2-1; the match to TRBD2 covers 10 bases. Germline trimming cut 5 bases from V and 2 bases from J; bases unmatched to any gene: 3. Germline V gene lookup returns CDR1 SQVTM and CDR2 ANQGSEA. CDR3 size: 14 residues. CDR3 coding DNA: TGCAGCGTTCGAGCGGGAGGGGCCTACAATGAGCAGTTCTTC. Encoded protein: CSVRAGGAYNEQFF.

This clonotype was observed many times. This chain connects TRBV30 to TRBJ1-6, with 7 bases aligning to TRBD1. The trim removed 0 bases at V and 10 bases at J, leaving 6 bases unmatched. Germline V gene sequence: CDR1 GTSNPN, CDR2 SVGIG (reference sequence). The CDR3 consists of 14 residues. CDR3 coding DNA: TGTGCCTGGAGTGTAGGGACAGCGGGATCACCCCTCCACTTT. Amino acids: CAWSVGTAGSPLHF.

The chain recombines TRBV3-1 with TRBJ2-7; 7 bases line up with TRBD2. This CDR3 has 15 residues. Germline-derived CDR1 and CDR2 are LGHDT and YNNKEL (reference sequence). V gave up 4 bases and J gave up 5 bases; unmatched junction bases: 11. The DNA of the CDR3 is TGTGCCAGCAGCCGAGGGTGGCGGGAGATCGACGAGCAGTACTTC. It specifies CASSRGWREIDEQYF.

This clonotype has at least ten counts. The V call is TRBV7-2, the J call TRBJ2-3; D possibly corresponds to TRBD2 (5 bases). Germline V CDR1 and CDR2: SGHTA, FQGNSA. V lost 1 base and J lost 0, with 8 bases in between. This CDR3 spans 15 amino acids. The CDR3 DNA follows: TGTGCCAGCAGCTTAGTGCGGACTAGCACAGATACGCAGTATTTT. Its protein is CASSLVRTSTDTQYF.